This TCR beta chain originates from a study of shared clonotypes between healthy human individuals (dated by TCRdb to 2020 to 2021). For context, the study as a whole: The cohort comprised two women and three men aged 18 to 49 years. The study deeply sequenced blood TCR repertoires of about 5 healthy adults to estimate repertoire size and the extent of clonotype sharing between individuals. Libraries were prepared and TCR repertoires were sequenced by different laboratories using diverse techniques, in order to increase sequencing depth and limit assay-specific biases. Leukapheresis yielded between about 0.94 and 10 billion PBMCs per donor. What the research found in general, with its limitations: Pairwise subsampling led to the expectation that sequencing depth would affect the degree of clonotype sharing among donors. Sampling was limited to blood, and TCR repertoires in tissue likely differ from TCR repertoires in blood. The small number of donors limited the genetic and exposure-history diversity represented.

TCR CDR3 regions were amplified from genomic DNA by multiplex PCR using the deep immunoSEQ assay. For each cell subset, the extracted genomic DNA was distributed evenly across all wells of several immunoSEQ 96-well plates, and each plate served as one replicate. For unsorted PBMC, roughly 0.3 ug genomic DNA, equal to roughly 32,000 T cell genomes, was loaded into each replicate PCR. Unsorted PBMC genomic DNA was sequenced across ten immunoSEQ deep assay plates. Purified libraries were quantified with a Qubit 3.0 fluorometer, sized on a Bioanalyzer 2100, and re-quantified with the KAPA Library Quantification kit. Each immunoSEQ 96-well plate was sequenced on its own single-read 150-cycle Illumina NextSeq 550 flow cell. The published analysis was carried out like this. The immunoSEQ output contained only junctional sequences without quality scores, so filtering could not match that applied to full-length reads. To assign V/J genes and CDR3, sequences were annotated against IMGT germline references using PyIR, a Python wrapper for IgBLAST v1.9. Reads with weak V/J assignments (E-value above 1e-6), missing CDR3, stop codons, out-of-frame junctions, or ambiguous translated residues were removed. V3J clonotypes were defined by identical inferred V gene, J gene, and CDR3 amino acid sequence. The percentage overlap between two repertoires was calculated by dividing the number of shared unique clonotypes by the size of the smaller repertoire. Three approaches were used to assess repertoire richness: RTK rarefaction, the Chao1 estimator, and Recon v2.1 estimates of unobserved clonotypes. TCRdb holds this immuneACCESS table with in-frame rearrangements only. Some clones are missing; in checked studies, unresolved V genes explain under half, and the rest has no known cause. That table supplies the V and J calls and clone size; D and trimming were determined from the DNA. The sample table shows under 600,000 clones, and about 80% are seen once. The ten largest clones add up to around 13% of the sample.

A remark on this clone: Its antigen has not been determined. There are no base qualities to consult, and no much larger clone falls within one base.

Healthy HIV-negative adults with no recently reported acute infections or vaccinations were included as donors. Every donor was a Caucasian adult living in Nashville, Tennessee, USA. For unsorted samples, tens of millions of PBMCs were counted, and genomic DNA was extracted using the QIAamp DNA Blood Mini kit. Blood was collected by leukapheresis, and PBMCs were isolated by Ficoll-Histopaque density gradient centrifugation and then cryopreserved in liquid nitrogen vapor phase. Trimming takes 5 bases from V and 6 bases from J, and the germline ends sit 13 bases apart. The CDR3 starts with the cysteine, ends with the phenylalanine, and has 13 residues. Here the CDR3 DNA is all that survives: 39 bases in frame from base 1. Looking up the germline V gene (reference sequence) yields CDR1 LNHDA and CDR2 SQIVND.

Material: PBMCs. The chain is assembled from TRBV19 and TRBJ2-5, with TRBD2 perhaps the D gene, on 6 matching bases. This clonotype was obtained from a woman aged 40 to 50 in good health. Some clones in this sample may be carry-over from other donors' samples. The CDR3 sequence is CASSSGSVQTQYF. At the DNA level, the sequence is TGTGCCAGTAGTTCCGGGAGTGTGCAGACCCAGTACTTC.